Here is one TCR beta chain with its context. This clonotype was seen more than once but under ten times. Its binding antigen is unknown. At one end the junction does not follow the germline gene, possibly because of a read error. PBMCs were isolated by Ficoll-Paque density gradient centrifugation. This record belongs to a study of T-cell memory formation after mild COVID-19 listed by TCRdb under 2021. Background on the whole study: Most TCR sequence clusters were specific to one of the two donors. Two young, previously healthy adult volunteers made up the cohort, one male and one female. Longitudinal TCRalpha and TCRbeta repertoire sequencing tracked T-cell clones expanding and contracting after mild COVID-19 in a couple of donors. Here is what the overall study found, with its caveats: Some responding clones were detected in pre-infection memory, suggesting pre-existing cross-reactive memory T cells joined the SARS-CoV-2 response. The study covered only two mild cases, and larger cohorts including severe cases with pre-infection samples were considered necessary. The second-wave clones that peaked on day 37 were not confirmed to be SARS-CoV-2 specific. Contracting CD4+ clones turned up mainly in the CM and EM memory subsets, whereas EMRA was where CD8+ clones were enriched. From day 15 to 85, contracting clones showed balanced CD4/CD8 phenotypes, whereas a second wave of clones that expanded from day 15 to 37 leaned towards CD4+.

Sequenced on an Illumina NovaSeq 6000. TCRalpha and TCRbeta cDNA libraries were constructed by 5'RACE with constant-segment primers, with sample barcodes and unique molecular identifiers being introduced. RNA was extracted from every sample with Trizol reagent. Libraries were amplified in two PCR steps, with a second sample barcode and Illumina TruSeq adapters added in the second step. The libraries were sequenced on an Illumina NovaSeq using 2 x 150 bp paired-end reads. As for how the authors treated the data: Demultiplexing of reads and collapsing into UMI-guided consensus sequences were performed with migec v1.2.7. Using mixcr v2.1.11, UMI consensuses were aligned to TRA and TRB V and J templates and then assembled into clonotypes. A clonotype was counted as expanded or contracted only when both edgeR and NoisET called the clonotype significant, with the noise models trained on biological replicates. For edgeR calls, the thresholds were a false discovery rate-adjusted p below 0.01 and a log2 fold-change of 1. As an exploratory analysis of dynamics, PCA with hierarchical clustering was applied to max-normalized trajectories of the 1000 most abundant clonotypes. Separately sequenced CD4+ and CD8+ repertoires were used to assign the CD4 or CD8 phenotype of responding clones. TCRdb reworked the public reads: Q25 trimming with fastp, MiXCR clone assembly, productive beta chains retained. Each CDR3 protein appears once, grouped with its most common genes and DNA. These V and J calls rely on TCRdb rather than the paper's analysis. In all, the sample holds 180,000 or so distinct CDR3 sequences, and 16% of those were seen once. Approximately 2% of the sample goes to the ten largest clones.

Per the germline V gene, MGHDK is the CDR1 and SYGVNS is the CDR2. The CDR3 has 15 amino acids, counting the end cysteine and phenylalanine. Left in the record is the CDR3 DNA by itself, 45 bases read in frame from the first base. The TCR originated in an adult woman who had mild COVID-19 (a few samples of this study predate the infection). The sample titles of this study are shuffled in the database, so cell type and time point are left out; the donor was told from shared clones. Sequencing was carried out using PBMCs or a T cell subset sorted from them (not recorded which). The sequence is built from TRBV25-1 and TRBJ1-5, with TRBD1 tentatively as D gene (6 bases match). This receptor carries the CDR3 CASGSDSGGNHPQHF. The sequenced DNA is TGTGCCAGTGGTTCAGACAGTGGGGGCAATCACCCCCAGCATTTT. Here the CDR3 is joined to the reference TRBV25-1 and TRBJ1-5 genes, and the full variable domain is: EADIYQTPRYLVIGTGKKITLECSQTMGHDKMYWYQQDPGMELHLIHYSYGVNSTEKGDLSSESTVSRIRTEHFPLTLESARPSHTSQYLCASGSDSGGNHPQHFGDGTRLSIL.